The entry below describes one TCR beta chain. Antigen unknown. The read ends 3 residues early relative to the CDR3; the germline J gene fills the gap. Distinct nucleotide sequences in the sample also encode this CDR3. This specimen belongs to a study of T cells in women clearing cervical HPV infection. Study details: Women with histologically confirmed HPV16-related CIN3 or worse, 2 with invasive cancer, served as cases. No precancer developed; the control's incident HPV16 infection cleared within 12 months.

Findings and caveats of the study: Richness differences could reflect unmeasured T-cell content per sample.

The CDR3 extends over 15 amino acids. Germline V CDR1 and CDR2: SGHRS, YFSETQ. V shed 1 base and J 5 bases; nucleotides not matched to a gene: 8. TCRdb's copy holds only in-frame clones and misses some; the assay was immunoSEQ multiplex PCR. The sample totals about 20,000 clones. The sequence derives from a woman between 18 and 70 years old with a cervical HPV16 infection that either progressed to CIN3+ or cleared (not recorded which). The genes are TRBV5-1 and TRBJ2-5; 7 bases line up with TRBD2. What was sequenced was blood buffy coat. CDR3 in amino acids: CASSLQAGDRETQYF. The part of the CDR3 DNA that was read is TGCGCCAGCAGCTTGCAGGCGGGGGATCGGGAGACC.